This T cell receptor beta chain originates from a study of T cells after yellow fever vaccination. TCRdb re-called the 5' RACE reads with MiXCR, one entry per CDR3 protein. Of about 360,000 distinct CDR3 sequences in the sample, roughly 6.1% are singletons; the top ten hold approximately 15%. Broader study findings: The study found a weaker secondary response that peaked faster, day 5 versus 15. Bulk-population clonotypes that are abundant could appear as contaminants in FACS-sorted repertoires.

The table lists this clonotype with a few counts. Its antigen is not known. Germline V gene sequence: CDR1 DFQATT, CDR2 SNEGSKA (reference sequence). The CDR3 is made up of 13 amino acids. The V gene end was trimmed by 5 bases and the J gene end by 0 bases; junction bases not matched to a gene: 2. The receptor comes from a man aged 25-45 years who received the YFV17D yellow fever vaccine. The source material was PBMCs, sampled 5 days after the yellow fever booster vaccination. The V and J genes are TRBV20-1 and TRBJ2-5, with 8 bases aligning to TRBD2. The CDR3 region has the DNA TGCAGTGCTCTTAGCGGGAACCAAGAGACCCAGTACTTC. It is translated as CSALSGNQETQYF.